The TCR beta chain described here comes from a study of T cell responses to AZD1222 COVID-19 vaccine. The V end was cut by 1 base, the J end by 7 bases, with 10 bases between. This CDR3 has 13 amino acids. Germline CDR1 is SGHVS and CDR2 is FQNEAQ. General observations from the study: Repertoires in all cases were sampled only once the peak T cell response had passed.

Assay used: immunoSEQ multiplex PCR; TCRdb lists only in-frame clones, some missing. The data show 40,000 or so clones, approximately 80% seen once. On this clone: Antigen specificity is unknown.

The chain couples TRBV7-8 to TRBJ1-2; no definite D call. This clonotype was sampled from an adult who received the AZD1222 COVID-19 vaccine. The source material was peripheral blood, sampled 28 days after the second AZD1222 dose. In DNA, the CDR3 is TGTGCCAGCAGCTTAGTGAGAGGCTCTGGCTACACCTTC. Protein product: CASSLVRGSGYTF.